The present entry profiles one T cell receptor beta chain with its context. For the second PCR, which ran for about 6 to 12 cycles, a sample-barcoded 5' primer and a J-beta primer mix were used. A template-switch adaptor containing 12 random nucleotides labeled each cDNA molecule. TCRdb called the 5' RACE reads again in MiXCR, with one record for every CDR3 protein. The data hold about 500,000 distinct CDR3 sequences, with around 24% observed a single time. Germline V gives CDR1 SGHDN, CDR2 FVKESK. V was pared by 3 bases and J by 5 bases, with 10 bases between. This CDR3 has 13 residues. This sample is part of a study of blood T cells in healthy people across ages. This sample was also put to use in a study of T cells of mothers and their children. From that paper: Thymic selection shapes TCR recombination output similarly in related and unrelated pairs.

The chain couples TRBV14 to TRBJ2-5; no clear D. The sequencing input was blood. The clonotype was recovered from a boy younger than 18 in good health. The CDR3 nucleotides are TGTGCCAGCAGCCAGCGTAACGGGGAGACCCAGTACTTC. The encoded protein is CASSQRNGETQYF.